The 19 T cell receptor beta chains presented below share a single source sample, sequenced in a study of control samples from healthy donors and cancer patients. Using immunoSEQ multiplex PCR, the repertoire was profiled, and TCRdb retains in-frame clones only, with some absent. In the table there are under 450,000 clones, over 75% of which are singletons. The sample consisted of PBMCs. The origin of the receptors is a middle-aged man with head and neck cancer.

The chain recombines TRBV25-1 with TRBJ1-6, with a possible D match to TRBD1 (5 bases). The CDR3 is 14 residues long. The germline V and J ends were trimmed by 7 bases and 9 bases, with 16 bases remaining between them. CDR1 and CDR2 (germline): MGHDK, SYGVNS. CDR3 loop: CASTRDSGGSPLHF. In nucleotides, the CDR3 is TGTGCCAGCACGAGGGACTCTGGGGGTTCACCCCTCCACTTT. Supplemented by reference TRBV25-1 and TRBJ1-6, the full variable domain reads EADIYQTPRYLVIGTGKKITLECSQTMGHDKMYWYQQDPGMELHLIHYSYGVNSTEKGDLSSESTVSRIRTEHFPLTLESARPSHTSQYLCASTRDSGGSPLHFGNGTRLTVT.

This chain uses TRBV7-2 with TRBJ2-3, with TRBD2 identical over 13 bases. This CDR3 is 16 amino acids long. Germline V gives CDR1 SGHTA, CDR2 FQGNSA. Germline trimming cut 3 bases from V and 6 bases from J; bases unmatched to any gene: 6. The CDR3: CASSFWTSGSPDTQYF. CDR3 sequence (DNA): TGTGCCAGCAGCTTCTGGACTAGCGGGAGTCCCGATACGCAGTATTTT.

The chain has TRBV19 and TRBJ2-2; D not certain. The CDR3 totals 12 residues. V was cut by 3 bases and J by 6 bases, with 5 bases left in between. Per the germline V gene, CDR1 is LNHDA and CDR2 is SQIVND (reference sequence). CDR3 amino acids: CASSIGSGELFF. The CDR3 coding sequence is TGTGCCAGTAGTATCGGGTCCGGGGAGCTGTTTTTT.

V and J are TRBV7-2 and TRBJ2-2, with D unresolved. Deletions cut 1 base from V and 5 bases from J, with 8 bases between. Germline loops: CDR1 SGHTA, CDR2 FQGNSA. The CDR3 has 14 residues. In DNA, the CDR3 is TGTGCCAGCAGCTTAGAGCCAGCGACCGGGGAGCTGTTTTTT. Translated: CASSLEPATGELFF.

This chain connects TRBV21-1 to TRBJ1-4; TRBD1, the table's D call, lacks a check against the DNA. TRBV21-1 is shown as a pseudogene. There are 14 residues in the CDR3. The CDR3, as DNA: TGTGCCAGCAGCAAAGCTGGGGGCGATGAAAAACTGTTTTTT. Encoded protein: CASSKAGGDEKLFF.

This chain uses TRBV29-1 with TRBJ2-1; 10 bases agree with TRBD2. With V trimmed by 7 bases and J by 7 bases, 4 bases remained unmatched. Germline CDR1 is SQVTM and CDR2 is ANQGSEA. This CDR3 is 12 amino acids long. CDR3 nucleotide sequence: TGCAGCGCCTCGGGACTAGCGAATGAGCAGTTCTTC. The encoded protein is CSASGLANEQFF.

V is TRBV19 and J is TRBJ1-1; D not certain. CDR1 is LNHDA and CDR2 is SQIVND in the germline V gene (reference sequence). CDR3 length equals 13 residues. The V gene lost 4 bases and the J gene lost 3 bases, with 9 bases spanning the gap. The DNA for the CDR3 is TGTGCCAGTAGTACCACCAAGGACACTGAAGCTTTCTTT. This translates into CASSTTKDTEAFF. The whole variable domain, filled in from reference TRBV19 and TRBJ1-1, reads DGGITQSPKYLFRKEGQNVTLSCEQNLNHDAMYWYRQDPGQGLRLIYYSQIVNDFQKGDIAEGYSVSREKKESFPLTVTSAQKNPTAFYLCASSTTKDTEAFFGQGTRLTVV.

This clone was seen a single time. The chain links TRBV19 to TRBJ1-5, with no clear D. From germline, CDR1 is LNHDA and CDR2 SQIVND (reference sequence). V lost 1 base and J lost 3, with 7 bases in between. The CDR3 has 14 amino acids. In DNA form, the CDR3 reads TGTGCCAGTAGTATAGTAGTTATCAATCAGCCCCAGCATTTT. Translating it yields CASSIVVINQPQHF.

Only one count was recorded for this clone. The V gene is TRBV5-4, the J gene TRBJ1-1, with a weak D call TRBD1 (6 bases). Germline values: CDR1 SGHNT, CDR2 YYREEE (reference sequence). The V end lost 0 bases, the J end lost 4 bases, and 10 bases lay between the germline ends. This CDR3 spans 14 amino acids. The CDR3 is CASSLAGAVTEAFF. CDR3 nucleotides: TGTGCCAGCAGCTTGGCAGGGGCTGTCACTGAAGCTTTCTTT.

The chain joins TRBV6-5 to TRBJ2-5; TRBD1 matches 7 bases. The CDR3 contains 14 residues. Trimming removed 8 bases from V and 4 bases from J; junction bases left unmatched: 10. Germline loops: CDR1 MNHEY, CDR2 SVGAGI. This CDR3 is CASRQGTVIETQYF. The CDR3 region has the DNA TGTGCCAGCCGGCAGGGGACAGTTATAGAGACCCAGTACTTC.

V is TRBV6-5 and J is TRBJ2-2; TRBD2 aligns across 9 bases. The CDR3 length is 16 residues. CDR1 is MNHEY and CDR2 is SVGAGI in the germline V gene. The ends lost 2 bases at V and 7 bases at J; junction bases unmatched: 8. The CDR3 is CASSYMRVAGVGELFF. CDR3 bases: TGTGCCAGCAGTTACATGAGGGTAGCGGGGGTCGGGGAGCTGTTTTTT.

The V call is TRBV28, the J call TRBJ2-1; TRBD2 aligns across 13 bases. This CDR3 comprises 15 residues. Germline loops: CDR1 MDHEN, CDR2 SYDVKM. After removal of 6 bases from V and 4 bases from J, the junction contained 3 bases not matched to a gene. The CDR3 DNA is TGTGCCAGCAGCTCACTAGCGGGGGGGTACAATGAGCAGTTCTTC. Translating gives CASSSLAGGYNEQFF.

The sample holds a few counts of this clone. The V gene is TRBV6-1, the J gene TRBJ2-2; D is perhaps TRBD2 (5 bases). The CDR3 is 16 amino acids. Per the germline V gene, CDR1 is MNHNS and CDR2 is SASEGT. V was pared by 0 bases and J by 8 bases, with 16 bases between. CDR3 residues: CASSEAKVAKSGELFF. CDR3 sequence (DNA): TGTGCCAGCAGTGAAGCGAAGGTAGCGAAAAGTGGGGAGCTGTTTTTT.

The chain recombines TRBV7-3 with TRBJ1-1; D not resolved. The CDR3 length is 15 residues. Germline V gives CDR1 SGHTA, CDR2 FQGTGA. The V and J ends lost 0 bases and 5 bases respectively, with 13 bases between them. The CDR3 sequence is CASSLTGRSGTEAFF. The DNA for the CDR3 is TGTGCCAGCAGCTTAACCGGCCGCAGCGGGACTGAAGCTTTCTTT.

J is TRBJ2-5 and V is TRBV5-3; no clear D gene. TRBV5-3 belongs to the ORF category, with a function that is uncertain. V gave up 4 bases and J gave up 5 bases, with 24 bases separating them. The CDR3 length is 17 residues. This CDR3 is CARSLDRGGIPGETQYF. The CDR3 DNA reads as TGTGCCAGAAGCCTGGATCGCGGCGGCATTCCCGGGGAGACCCAGTACTTC.

The chain recombines TRBV11-2 with TRBJ1-1; D gene ambiguous. The V end was cut by 1 base, the J end by 2 bases, with 14 bases between. The CDR3 runs to 16 residues. In germline, CDR1 is SGHAT, CDR2 FQNNGV. The CDR3 reads CASSLVRGEGNTEAFF. CDR3 coding DNA: TGTGCCAGCAGCTTAGTTCGGGGAGAGGGAAACACTGAAGCTTTCTTT.

The V gene is TRBV28, the J gene TRBJ1-4, with a tentative D call TRBD1 (6 bases). Germline V CDR1 and CDR2: MDHEN, SYDVKM. The CDR3 is 16 amino acids. V lost 5 bases to trimming and J lost 9 bases, with 22 bases between them. In DNA form, the CDR3 reads TGTGCCAGCAGTCCTCAACCGGGGGACATAAGGCAAAAACTGTTTTTT. Translated, it gives CASSPQPGDIRQKLFF.

The V gene is TRBV28, the J gene TRBJ2-7; 7 nucleotides agree with TRBD1. The CDR3 covers 17 residues. Looked up from germline, CDR1 is MDHEN and CDR2 is SYDVKM. J was trimmed by 2 bases and V by 3 bases; bases with no gene match: 13. CDR3 nucleotide sequence: TGTGCCAGCAGTTTTGTTAGGGGGCGAGTCTCGCCCTACGAGCAGTACTTC. Its translation: CASSFVRGRVSPYEQYF.

This rearrangement joins TRBV27 to TRBJ2-2; 8 positions agree with TRBD2. Germline V CDR1 and CDR2: MNHEY, SMNVEV (reference sequence). This CDR3 contains 16 residues. Trimming took 3 bases from V and 4 from J; bases not matched to a gene: 7. This CDR3 reads CASSLTAGVGTGELFF. For the CDR3, the DNA is TGTGCCAGCAGTTTGACAGCGGGAGTGGGCACCGGGGAGCTGTTTTTT.